A selection of T cell receptor beta chains follows, all from one sample in a study of beta chain features in type 1 diabetes. Repertoires were generated with immunoSEQ multiplex PCR, while TCRdb's copy carries only in-frame clones and drops some. The profile shows 200,000 to 300,000 clones, 11% to 15% of them singletons. The sample consisted of naive CD4+ T cells from blood. The receptors derive from a woman aged 40 to 55 in good health. CDR3s include the opening cysteine and the closing phenylalanine or tryptophan. Fields, in order: CDR3 protein, CDR3 DNA, D gene, J gene, clone size, V gene, CDR3 length. The D gene is left open where the match is weak. Not all rows give a size; the values are once, few, many and, for expanded clones, a class.

CASSEADRGGQPQHF | TGTGCCAGCTCGGAAGCCGACAGGGGCGGCCAGCCCCAGCATTTT | TRBD1 | TRBJ1-5 | few | TRBV7-8 | 15
CASSTLQGQPQHF | TGTGCCAGTAGTACTCTACAGGGACAGCCCCAGCATTTT | . | TRBJ1-5 | few | TRBV19 | 13
CASPWRSGTEAFF | TGTGCCAGTCCCTGGAGGAGTGGGACTGAAGCTTTCTTT | . | TRBJ1-1 | . | TRBV19 | 13
CASSLMVAGGLTDTQYF | TGTGCCAGCAGCTTAATGGTCGCGGGGGGTCTAACAGATACGCAGTATTTT | TRBD2 | TRBJ2-3 | . | TRBV7-9 | 17
CASSEGDYGYTF | TGTGCCAGCAGCGAGGGGGACTATGGCTACACCTTC | . | TRBJ1-2 | . | TRBV7-9 | 12
CASSRYSSYEQYF | TGTGCCAGCAGCCGATACAGCTCCTACGAGCAGTACTTC | . | TRBJ2-7 | . | TRBV7-9 | 13
CASSRQETQYF | TGTGCCAGCAGTCGCCAAGAGACCCAGTACTTC | . | TRBJ2-5 | many | TRBV25-1 | 11
CARDRRSSGANVLTF | TGTGCCAGGGACAGAAGAAGCTCTGGGGCCAACGTCCTGACTTTC | . | TRBJ2-6 | . | TRBV6-5 | 15
CASSLQGTHYEQYF | TGCGCCAGCAGCTTGCAGGGAACTCACTACGAGCAGTACTTC | . | TRBJ2-7 | . | TRBV5-1 | 14
CASSLPKPSSGGTGSDTQYF | TGCGCCAGCAGCTTGCCCAAGCCTTCTAGCGGGGGGACAGGATCGGATACGCAGTATTTT | TRBD2 | TRBJ2-3 | few | TRBV5-1 | 20
CASSVEPGGFSYEQYF | TGTGCCAGCAGCGTAGAACCAGGGGGTTTCTCCTACGAGCAGTACTTC | TRBD1 | TRBJ2-7 | . | TRBV9 | 16
CASSWEGGRGYTF | TGTGCCAGCAGCTGGGAGGGAGGAAGGGGCTACACCTTC | . | TRBJ1-2 | . | TRBV7-8 | 13
CASSLRGAGDEKLFF | TGCGCCAGCAGCTTGAGAGGGGCGGGAGATGAAAAACTGTTTTTT | . | TRBJ1-4 | few | TRBV5-1 | 15
CASSLGGLAGGPRNEQFF | TGTGCCAGCAGCTTGGGTGGACTAGCGGGGGGGCCGCGGAATGAGCAGTTCTTC | TRBD2 | TRBJ2-1 | . | TRBV5-4 | 18
CASSPDRDYGYTF | TGTGCCAGCAGCCCTGACAGGGACTATGGCTACACCTTC | TRBD1 | TRBJ1-2 | few | TRBV27 | 13
CASSPSRFQQYF | TGTGCCAGCAGCCCGTCCAGATTTCAGCAGTACTTC | . | TRBJ2-7 | few | TRBV7-2 | 12
CASSFSGFSYEQYF | TGTGCCAGCAGCTTTAGCGGGTTTTCCTACGAGCAGTACTTC | TRBD2 | TRBJ2-7 | . | TRBV7-8 | 14
CASSLAGGTVTDTQYF | TGCGCCAGCAGCTTGGCCGGGGGGACTGTGACAGATACGCAGTATTTT | TRBD2 | TRBJ2-3 | few | TRBV5-1 | 16
CASSHRIGTRTVGETQYF | TGTGCCAGCAGCCATAGAATTGGGACTAGGACTGTTGGAGAGACCCAGTACTTC | TRBD2 | TRBJ2-5 | . | TRBV7-2 | 18
CASSSKRTQYF | TGTGCCAGCAGCTCCAAGAGAACCCAGTACTTC | . | TRBJ2-5 | few | TRBV7-2 | 11
CASSEVRGHYGYTF | TGTGCCAGCAGTGAAGTAAGAGGGCACTATGGCTACACCTTC | . | TRBJ1-2 | few | TRBV2 | 14
CASSINRNSRGNYGYTF | TGTGCCAGTAGTATTAACAGGAATTCGAGAGGAAACTATGGCTACACCTTC | . | TRBJ1-2 | . | TRBV19 | 17
CASSPDRGRIEQYF | TGTGCCAGCAGCCCAGACAGGGGGCGAATAGAGCAGTACTTC | TRBD1 | TRBJ2-7 | . | TRBV6-6 | 14
CASSPQGGKLFF | TGTGCCAGCAGTCCTCAGGGAGGAAAACTGTTTTTT | . | TRBJ1-4 | . | TRBV6-5 | 12
CASSQDGGAHSDEQFF | TGTGCCAGCAGCCAAGATGGCGGGGCTCACTCCGATGAGCAGTTCTTC | . | TRBJ2-1 | few | TRBV11-2 | 16
CASSELGGPQRETQYF | TGTGCCAGCAGTGAACTGGGAGGCCCTCAGCGGGAGACCCAGTACTTC | . | TRBJ2-5 | . | TRBV6-1 | 16
CASQDLGTDTQYF | TGTGCCAGCCAGGACTTGGGAACAGATACGCAGTATTTT | . | TRBJ2-3 | . | TRBV27 | 13
CASSFWTGTYNEQFF | TGTGCCAGCAGTTTTTGGACGGGGACCTACAATGAGCAGTTCTTC | . | TRBJ2-1 | few | TRBV6-5 | 15
CASSPNQGQGNTEAFF | TGTGCCAGCTCACCCAACCAGGGACAGGGGAACACTGAAGCTTTCTTT | TRBD1 | TRBJ1-1 | few | TRBV18 | 16
CASSYRGETTDTQYF | TGTGCCAGCAGCTACCGCGGGGAAACCACAGATACGCAGTATTTT | . | TRBJ2-3 | few | TRBV9 | 15